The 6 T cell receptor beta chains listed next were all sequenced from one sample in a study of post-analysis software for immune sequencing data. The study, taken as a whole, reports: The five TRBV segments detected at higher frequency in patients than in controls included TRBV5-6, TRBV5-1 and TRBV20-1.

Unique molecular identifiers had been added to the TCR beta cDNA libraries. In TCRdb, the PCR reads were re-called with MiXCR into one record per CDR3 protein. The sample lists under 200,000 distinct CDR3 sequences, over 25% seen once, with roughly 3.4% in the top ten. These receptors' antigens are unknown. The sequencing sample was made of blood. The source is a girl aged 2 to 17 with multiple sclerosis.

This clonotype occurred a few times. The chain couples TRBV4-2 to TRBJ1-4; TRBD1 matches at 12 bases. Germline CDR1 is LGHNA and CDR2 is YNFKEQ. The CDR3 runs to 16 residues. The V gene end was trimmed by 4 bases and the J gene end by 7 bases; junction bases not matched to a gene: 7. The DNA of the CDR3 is TGTGCCAGCAGCCGCTCGGGACAGGGGGCATCTGAAAAACTGTTTTTT. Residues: CASSRSGQGASEKLFF.

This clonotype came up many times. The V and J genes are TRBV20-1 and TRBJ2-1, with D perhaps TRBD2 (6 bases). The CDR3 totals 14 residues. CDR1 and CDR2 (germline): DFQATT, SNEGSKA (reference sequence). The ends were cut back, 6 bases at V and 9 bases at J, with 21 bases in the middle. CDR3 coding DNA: TGCAGTGCCGTTACGGGACTCCGGACCTCTGAGCAGTTCTTC. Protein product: CSAVTGLRTSEQFF.

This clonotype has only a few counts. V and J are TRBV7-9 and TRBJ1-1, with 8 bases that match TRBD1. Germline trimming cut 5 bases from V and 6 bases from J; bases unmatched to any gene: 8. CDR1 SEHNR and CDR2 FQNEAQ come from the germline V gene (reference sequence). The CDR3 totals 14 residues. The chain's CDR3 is CASSLQGAVAEAFF. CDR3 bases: TGTGCCAGCAGCCTCCAGGGGGCGGTGGCTGAAGCTTTCTTT.

CDR3 coding DNA: TGTGCCAGCAGTGGGGACGGGGATCAGCCCCAGCATTTT. Protein sequence: CASSGDGDQPQHF. The gene calls are TRBV2 and TRBJ1-5; TRBD1 might be the D (5 bases). Germline V gives CDR1 SNHLY, CDR2 FYNNEI. The CDR3 runs 13 residues. Trimming left V 4 bases short and J 5 bases short, with 9 bases between.

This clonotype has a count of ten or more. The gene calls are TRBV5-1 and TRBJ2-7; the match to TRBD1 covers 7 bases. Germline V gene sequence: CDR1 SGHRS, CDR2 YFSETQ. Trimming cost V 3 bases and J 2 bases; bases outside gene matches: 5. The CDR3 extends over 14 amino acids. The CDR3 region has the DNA TGCGCCAGCAGCTCGGGACAGCTCACCTACGAGCAGTACTTC. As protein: CASSSGQLTYEQYF.

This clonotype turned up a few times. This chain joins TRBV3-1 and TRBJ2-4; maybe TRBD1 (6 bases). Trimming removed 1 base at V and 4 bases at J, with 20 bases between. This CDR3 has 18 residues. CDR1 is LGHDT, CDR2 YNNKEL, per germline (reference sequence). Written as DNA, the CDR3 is TGTGCCAGCAGCCAAGGGACCGGGACATTGGCCTTAAAAAACATTCAGTACTTC. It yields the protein CASSQGTGTLALKNIQYF.